This TCR beta chain stems from a study of T cells expressing NK-cell markers. The wider study: Serological testing identified most of the eight sequenced donors as HCMV-seropositive and one as seronegative. General study findings and limits: The leading position in the CD3+CD56-NKG2C+ fraction of several donors also went to these clonotypes.

UMIs accompanied the 5'RACE template switching by which TCR beta cDNA was made. From its re-call of the 5' RACE reads, TCRdb lists each CDR3 protein once, without DNA. The listing records approximately 420,000 distinct CDR3 sequences. Of note for this clonotype: The target antigen is unknown.

This CDR3 is built from 11 residues. CDR1 and CDR2 from the germline V gene are DFQATT and SNEGSKA (reference sequence). This chain joins TRBV20-1 and TRBJ2-3; absent DNA, TCRdb's TRBD2 call cannot be checked. This clonotype was sampled from a woman between 50 and 59 years old in good health. The sequencing sample was made of blood T cells: a sorted CD56 or NKG2C T cell subset, CD4+ or CD8+ T cells, or bulk PBMC T cells (not recorded which). This chain's CDR3 is CSARRSGKVYF.